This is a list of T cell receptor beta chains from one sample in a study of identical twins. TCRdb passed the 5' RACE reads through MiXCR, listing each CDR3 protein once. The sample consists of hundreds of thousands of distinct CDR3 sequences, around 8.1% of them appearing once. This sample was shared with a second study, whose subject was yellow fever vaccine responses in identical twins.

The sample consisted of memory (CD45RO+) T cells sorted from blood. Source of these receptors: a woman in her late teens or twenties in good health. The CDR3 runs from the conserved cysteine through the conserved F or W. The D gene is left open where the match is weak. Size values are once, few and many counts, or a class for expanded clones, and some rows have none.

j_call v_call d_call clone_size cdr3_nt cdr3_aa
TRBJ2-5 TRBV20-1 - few TGCAGTGCTAGTTTCAGAGAGGAGACCCAGTACTTC CSASFREETQYF
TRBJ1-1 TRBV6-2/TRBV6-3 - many TGTGCCAGCAGCCCGACAGTCGAGAACACTGAAGCTTTCTTT CASSPTVENTEAFF
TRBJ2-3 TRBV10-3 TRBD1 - TGTGCCATCAGTGCAGGACAGGGCTCCAACACAGATACGCAGTATTTT CAISAGQGSNTDTQYF
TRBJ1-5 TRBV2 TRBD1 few TGTGCCAGCAGTGAACATACAGGGGGTAATCAGCCCCAGCATTTT CASSEHTGGNQPQHF
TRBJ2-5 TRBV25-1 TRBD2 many TGTGCCAGCAGGCAAGACACCGGGAGGCAAGAGACCCAGTACTTC CASRQDTGRQETQYF
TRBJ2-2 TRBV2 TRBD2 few TGTGCCAGCAGAACTAGCGGAACGAACACCGGGGAGCTGTTTTTT CASRTSGTNTGELFF
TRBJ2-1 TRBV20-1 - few TGCAGTGCTCCCTCCGGGACCTGGACGCCCAATGAGCAGTTCTTC CSAPSGTWTPNEQFF
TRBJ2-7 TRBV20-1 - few TGCAGTGCTAGAGAGACAGGGAGGAGCTCCTACGAGCAGTACTTC CSARETGRSSYEQYF
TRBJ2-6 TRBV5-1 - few TGCGCCAGCAGTTTGGGGACGGGCTCTGGGGCCAACGTCCTGACTTTC CASSLGTGSGANVLTF
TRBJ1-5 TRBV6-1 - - TGTGCCAGCGGCGGGTATAGCAATCAGCCCCAGCATTTT CASGGYSNQPQHF
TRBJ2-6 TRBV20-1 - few TGCAGTGCCAGGGCGGCTGGGGCCAACGTCCTGACTTTC CSARAAGANVLTF
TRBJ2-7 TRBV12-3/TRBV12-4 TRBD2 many TGTGCCAGCAGTTTACTAGCGGGGTCCGAGCAGTACTTC CASSLLAGSEQYF
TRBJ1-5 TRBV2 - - TGTGCCAGCAGTGTCAGGAATAGCAATCAGCCCCAGCATTTT CASSVRNSNQPQHF
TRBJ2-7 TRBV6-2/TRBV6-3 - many TGTGCCAGCAGTTTTCCCCCGCTAGTTGGCTACGAGCAGTACTTC CASSFPPLVGYEQYF
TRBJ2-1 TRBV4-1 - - TGCGCCAGCAGCCAAGACTCGGTAAGCTCCTACAATGAGCAGTTCTTC CASSQDSVSSYNEQFF
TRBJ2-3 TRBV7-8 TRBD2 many TGTGCCAGCAGCTTAGGTTTTAGCGGGAGCACAGATACGCAGTATTTT CASSLGFSGSTDTQYF
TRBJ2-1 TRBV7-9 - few TGTGCCAGCAGCCCCAGGGGTTGGGACAATGAGCAGTTCTTC CASSPRGWDNEQFF
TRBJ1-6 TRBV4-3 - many TGCGCCAGCAGCCAAGAGGACAAGAGCTCCTATAATTCACCCCTCCACTTT CASSQEDKSSYNSPLHF
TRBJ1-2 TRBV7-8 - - TGTGCCAGCAGCTTGTCCAACTATGGCTACACCTTC CASSLSNYGYTF
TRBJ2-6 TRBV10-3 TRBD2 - TGTACCATCAGCCTGGGGGTTGGACTAGAGGAGTCTGGGGCCAACGTCCTGACTTTC CTISLGVGLEESGANVLTF
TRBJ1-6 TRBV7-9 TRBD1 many TGTGCCAGCAGCCGCCCCGACAGGGTTGGTTCACCCCTCCACTTT CASSRPDRVGSPLHF
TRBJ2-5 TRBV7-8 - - TGTGCCAGCAGCTTAAAGTCGGGCGCAGCTCGCCCAGAGACCCAGTACTTC CASSLKSGAARPETQYF
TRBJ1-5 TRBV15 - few TGTGCCACCACCCAGGGACCCAATCAGCCCCAGCATTTT CATTQGPNQPQHF
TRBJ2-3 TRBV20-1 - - TGCAGTGCCCCGGGCAGGTGGTTGGGCACAGATACGCAGTATTTT CSAPGRWLGTDTQYF
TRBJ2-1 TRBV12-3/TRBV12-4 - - TGTGCCAGCAGCCGACTAGGCAATGAGCAGTTCTTC CASSRLGNEQFF
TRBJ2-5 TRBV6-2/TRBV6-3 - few TGTGCCAGCAAGGGGACGACAGAGACCCAGTACTTC CASKGTTETQYF
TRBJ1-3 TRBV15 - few TGTGCCACCAGCAGAGTTGTTTCAGGGACTGGAAACACCATATATTTT CATSRVVSGTGNTIYF
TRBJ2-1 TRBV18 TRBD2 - TGTGCCAGCTCACCACCCAGCGAAAGGGCGGGGGGGAAACAGTTCTTC CASSPPSERAGGKQFF
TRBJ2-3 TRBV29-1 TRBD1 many TGCAGCGGTCGACAGGGCCCCTCTTATTTCCCGCAGTATTTT CSGRQGPSYFPQYF
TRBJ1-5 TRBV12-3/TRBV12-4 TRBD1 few TGTGCCAGCAGTTTCGGGACAGCGACCCGGCCCCAGCATTTT CASSFGTATRPQHF
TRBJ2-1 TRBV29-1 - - TGTACCTCGGGACTTCCTCGGGGTGAGCAGCTCTTC CTSGLPRGEQLF
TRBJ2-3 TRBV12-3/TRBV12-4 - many TGTGCCAGCAGAATTAGCGGTGGCACAGATACGCAGTATTTT CASRISGGTDTQYF
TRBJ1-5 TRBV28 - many TGTGCCAGCGCCCCCCCCCTCCTCTCGCGGGTTCCGATAGGGCAGCCCCAGCATTTT CASAPPLLSRVPIGQPQHF
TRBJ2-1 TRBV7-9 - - TGTGCCAGCAGCTTAAAGCAGGTTCCCTACAATGAGCAGTTCTTC CASSLKQVPYNEQFF
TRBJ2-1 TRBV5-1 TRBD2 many TGCGCCAGCAGCTTACCCGCGAGTTCTCTAGCGGGGGGGCATAATGAGCAGTTCTTC CASSLPASSLAGGHNEQFF
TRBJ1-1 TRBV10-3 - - TGTGCCATCAGTGGATTAGGGGGCACTGAAGCTTTCTTT CAISGLGGTEAFF
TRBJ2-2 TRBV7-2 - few TGTGCCAGCAGCTTAGAGCGAAGAACCGGGGAGCTGTTTTTT CASSLERRTGELFF
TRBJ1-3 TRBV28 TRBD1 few TGTGCCAGCAGTGAATTGGACAGGGGCCCCATATTT CASSELDRGPIF
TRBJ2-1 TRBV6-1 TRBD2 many TGTGCCAGCAGTGAACGGCTAGCGGCTTCCAATGAGCAGTTCTTC CASSERLAASNEQFF
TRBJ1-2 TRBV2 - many TGTGCCAGCACTGTGAATAACTATGGCTACACCTTC CASTVNNYGYTF
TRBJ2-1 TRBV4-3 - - TGCGCCAGCAGCCAAGCCCCTCTAGCCAACTTGCAGTTCTTC CASSQAPLANLQFF
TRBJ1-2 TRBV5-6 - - TGTGCCAGCAAACATTGGGCTAACTATGGCTACACCTTC CASKHWANYGYTF
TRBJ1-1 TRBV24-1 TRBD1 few TGTGCCACCAGAAGAACAGGGGACAACACTGAAGCTTTCTTT CATRRTGDNTEAFF
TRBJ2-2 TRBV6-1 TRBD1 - TGTGCCAGCAGGAGAGGACAGGAAGCCGGGGAGCTGTTTTTT CASRRGQEAGELFF
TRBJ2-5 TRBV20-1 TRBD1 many TGCAGTGCTAGCAGGGCAGGGGGCCCAGCCCAGTACTTC CSASRAGGPAQYF
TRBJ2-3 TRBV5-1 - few TGCGCCAGCAGCTATGACAGTAACAGGGCCACAGATACGCAGTATTTT CASSYDSNRATDTQYF
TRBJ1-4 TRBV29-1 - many TGCAGCTTTGGGGGGGCGGATGAAAAACTGTTTTTT CSFGGADEKLFF
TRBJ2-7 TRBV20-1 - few TGCAGTGCTAGAGATCGGCACCGTTCCTACGAGCAGTACTTC CSARDRHRSYEQYF
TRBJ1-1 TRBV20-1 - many TGCAGTGCTATCCTTGGGGGTGCCACTGAAGCTTTCTTT CSAILGGATEAFF
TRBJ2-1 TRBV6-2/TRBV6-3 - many TGTGCCAGCAGTCACGACCCTTACAATGAGCAGTTCTTC CASSHDPYNEQFF
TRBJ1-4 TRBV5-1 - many TGCGCCAGCAGCCCAGCCGGGGGAAGGGATGAAAAACTGTTTTTT CASSPAGGRDEKLFF
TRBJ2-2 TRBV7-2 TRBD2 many TGTGCCAGCAGCACACCCGGGACTAGCGGGAGGGGGGAGCTGTTTTTT CASSTPGTSGRGELFF
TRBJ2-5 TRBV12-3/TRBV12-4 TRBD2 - TGTGCCAGCACCGCGGGGGATCAGACGCCCCAGTACTTC CASTAGDQTPQYF